This T cell receptor beta chain was identified in a study of blood T cell repertoires in COVID-19. Study summary: COVID-19 samples from acute and convalescent phases originated in the United States, Italy and Spain. The analysed material was cDNA or gDNA that came from T cells, B-cell-depleted T cells, or PBMCs.

Original data processing: From reference gene primer amplification, estimates of nucleated cell counts were derived. Method: immunoSEQ multiplex PCR; TCRdb's copy keeps in-frame clones and lacks some. V and J calls and clone size follow that table, whereas D and trimming were derived from the DNA. The sample lists approximately 100,000 clones, around 87% occurring once. The CDR3 consists of 17 residues. Trimming stripped 3 bases from V and 2 bases from J, with 18 bases between. Germline loops: CDR1 SGHTA, CDR2 FQGNSA. Specimen: peripheral blood. The chain uses TRBV7-2 and TRBJ2-3; D may be TRBD1 (6 bases). The TCR was taken from a man aged 45-60 years with acute or convalescent COVID-19. The CDR3 reads CASSFRGTLLPTDTQYF. DNA of the CDR3: TGTGCCAGCAGCTTTAGGGGGACACTTCTCCCCACAGATACGCAGTATTTT. Full variable domain (missing parts from reference TRBV7-2 and TRBJ2-3): GAGVSQSPSNKVTEKGKDVELRCDPISGHTALYWYRQSLGQGLEFLIYFQGNSAPDKSGLPSDRFSAERTGGSVSTLTIQRTQQEDSAVYLCASSFRGTLLPTDTQYFGPGTRLTVL.